The 8 T cell receptor beta chains listed next were all sequenced from one sample in a study of CD8 T cells in Susac syndrome. An amount of RNA that ranged from about 0.45 to 1 ug was reverse transcribed with random hexamers. One entry per CDR3 protein, called by TCRdb with MiXCR from the immunoSEQ multiplex PCR reads. The data contain 190,000 or so distinct CDR3 sequences, approximately 95% of them singletons. Sample: CD4+ T cells from PBMCs. The receptors stem from a human donor with multiple sclerosis.

The gene calls are TRBV29-1 and TRBJ2-3; tentatively, D is TRBD2 (6 bases). Germline assignment: CDR1 SQVTM and CDR2 ANQGSEA. The CDR3 totals 15 residues. V was cut by 3 bases and J by 0 bases, with 13 bases left in between. CDR3 nucleotides: TGCAGCGTTGAGGGGAGGACCGCTAGCACAGATACGCAGTATTTT. Amino acid sequence: CSVEGRTASTDTQYF.

The chain couples TRBV20-1 to TRBJ1-3; D unclear. Per germline, CDR1 DFQATT and CDR2 SNEGSKA (reference sequence). With 7 bases removed from V and 4 bases from J, the gap between germline ends came to 11 bases. The CDR3 extends over 12 amino acids. In DNA form, the CDR3 reads TGCAGTGTTTTGGTCAGGGGAAACACCATATATTTT. Its protein is CSVLVRGNTIYF.

The chain carries TRBV2 and TRBJ2-1; D is perhaps TRBD1 (6 bases). The CDR3 runs 14 residues. The V gene's germline CDR1 is SNHLY and CDR2 FYNNEI. V lost 11 bases and J 5 bases, leaving 19 bases between the germline ends. CDR3 nucleotide sequence: TGTGCCTCCCAGGAACAGGGAGTTGACAATGAGCAGTTCTTC. Its translation: CASQEQGVDNEQFF. The whole variable domain, filled in from reference TRBV2 and TRBJ2-1, reads EPEVTQTPSHQVTQMGQEVILRCVPISNHLYFYWYRQILGQKVEFLVSFYNNEISEKSEIFDDQFSVERPDGSNFTLKIRSTKLEDSAMYFCASQEQGVDNEQFFGPGTRLTVL.

The chain combines TRBV19 with TRBJ2-7, with D unclear. The CDR3 is 15 amino acids. Trimming removed 2 bases at V and 0 bases at J, with 11 bases between. The germline V gene encodes CDR1 LNHDA and CDR2 SQIVND (reference sequence). CDR3 protein: CASSITLQSSYEQYF. In DNA form, the CDR3 reads TGTGCCAGTAGTATAACCCTGCAAAGCTCCTACGAGCAGTACTTC. Using reference TRBV19 and TRBJ2-7 for the parts outside the CDR3, the full variable domain is DGGITQSPKYLFRKEGQNVTLSCEQNLNHDAMYWYRQDPGQGLRLIYYSQIVNDFQKGDIAEGYSVSREKKESFPLTVTSAQKNPTAFYLCASSITLQSSYEQYFGPGTRLTVT.

The J gene is TRBJ1-1, the V gene TRBV29-1; D not resolved. The germline V gene has CDR1 SQVTM and CDR2 ANQGSEA. Trimming pared 1 base from V and 6 bases from J, leaving 12 bases between. The CDR3 spans 13 residues. CDR3 residues: CSVEVGRPPEAFF. Here the CDR3 DNA reads TGCAGCGTTGAAGTAGGTCGGCCCCCTGAAGCTTTCTTT.

The V and J genes are TRBV30 and TRBJ2-3; D gene ambiguous. The CDR3 has 13 residues. CDR1 GTSNPN and CDR2 SVGIG come from the germline V gene (reference sequence). V was trimmed by 1 base and J by 5 bases, leaving 10 bases between them. DNA for the CDR3: TGTGCCTGGAGTGGTGTCTGGGGAGATACGCAGTATTTT. It yields the protein CAWSGVWGDTQYF.

The gene calls are TRBV6-6 and TRBJ2-7; 13 positions match TRBD2. Germline V gene sequence: CDR1 MNHNY, CDR2 SVGAGI (reference sequence). The length of the CDR3 is 16 residues. With 8 bases clipped from V and 5 bases from J, the junction kept 12 bases outside the gene matches. The CDR3 bases are TGTGCCAGCTTCCCTACTAGCGGGGGGGCCAAAGACGAGCAGTACGTC. It specifies CASFPTSGGAKDEQYV.

This chain joins TRBV7-2 and TRBJ2-5; D not resolved. CDR1 and CDR2 from the germline V gene are SGHTA and FQGNSA. V was cut by 4 bases and J by 1 base, with 7 bases left in between. This CDR3 has 13 amino acids. The CDR3 region is CASSYRTQETQYF. In nucleotides, the CDR3 is TGTGCCAGCAGCTATCGGACCCAAGAGACCCAGTACTTC.